This TCR beta chain was sequenced for a study of control samples from healthy donors and cancer patients. Measured with immunoSEQ multiplex PCR; TCRdb has only the in-frame clones, and not every one. The sample yields approximately 110,000 clones, approximately 90% seen once. The V gene lost 6 bases and the J gene lost 8 bases, with 14 bases spanning the gap. The CDR3 extends over 13 amino acids. The specimen was blood. This sequence joins TRBV12-3 or TRBV12-4 and TRBJ2-1; no definite D call. The receptor comes from a young woman in good health. The CDR3 loop reads CASRATLSDEQFF. DNA for the CDR3: TGTGCCAGCAGGGCAACGCTTTCGGATGAGCAGTTCTTC.